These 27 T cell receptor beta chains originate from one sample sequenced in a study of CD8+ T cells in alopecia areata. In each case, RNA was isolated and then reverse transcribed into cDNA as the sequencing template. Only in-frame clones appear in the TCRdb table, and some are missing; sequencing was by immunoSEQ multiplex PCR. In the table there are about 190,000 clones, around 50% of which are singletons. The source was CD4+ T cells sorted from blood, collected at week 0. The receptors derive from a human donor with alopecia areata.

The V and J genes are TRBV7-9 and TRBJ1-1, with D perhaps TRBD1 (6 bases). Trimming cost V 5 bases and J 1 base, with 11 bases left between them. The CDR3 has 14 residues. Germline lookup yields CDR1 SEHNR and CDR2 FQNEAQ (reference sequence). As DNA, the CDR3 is TGTGCCAGCAGCCCGGGACAAAAGAACACTGAAGCTTTCTTT. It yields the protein CASSPGQKNTEAFF.

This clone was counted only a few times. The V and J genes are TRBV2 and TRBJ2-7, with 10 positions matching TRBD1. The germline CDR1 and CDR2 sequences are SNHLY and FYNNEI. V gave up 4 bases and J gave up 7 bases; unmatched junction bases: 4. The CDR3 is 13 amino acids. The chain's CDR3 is CASSGDRGVEQYF. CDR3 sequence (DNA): TGTGCCAGCAGTGGGGACAGGGGTGTAGAGCAGTACTTC. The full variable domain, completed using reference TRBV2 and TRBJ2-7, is EPEVTQTPSHQVTQMGQEVILRCVPISNHLYFYWYRQILGQKVEFLVSFYNNEISEKSEIFDDQFSVERPDGSNFTLKIRSTKLEDSAMYFCASSGDRGVEQYFGPGTRLTVT.

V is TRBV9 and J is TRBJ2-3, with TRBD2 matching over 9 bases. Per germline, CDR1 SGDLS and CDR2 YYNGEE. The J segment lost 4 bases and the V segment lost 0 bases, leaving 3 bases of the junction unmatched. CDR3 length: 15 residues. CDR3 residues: CASSVGSGGPDTQYF. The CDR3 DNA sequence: TGTGCCAGCAGCGTAGGTAGCGGGGGACCAGATACGCAGTATTTT.

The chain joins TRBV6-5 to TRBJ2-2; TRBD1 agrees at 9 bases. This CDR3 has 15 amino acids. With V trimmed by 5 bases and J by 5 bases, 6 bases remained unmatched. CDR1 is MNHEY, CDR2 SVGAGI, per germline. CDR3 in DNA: TGTGCCAGCAGTCCGGACAGGGGAGGGACCGGGGAGCTGTTTTTT. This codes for CASSPDRGGTGELFF.

CDR3 bases: TGTGCCTTGCGGACAGGCCCGAACACTGAAGCTTTCTTT. Amino acid sequence: CALRTGPNTEAFF. The gene calls are TRBV30 and TRBJ1-1, with 7 bases lining up with TRBD1. J gave up 1 base and V 7 bases, and 6 bases lay outside the gene matches. CDR1 GTSNPN and CDR2 SVGIG come from the germline V gene (reference sequence). The CDR3 has 13 residues.

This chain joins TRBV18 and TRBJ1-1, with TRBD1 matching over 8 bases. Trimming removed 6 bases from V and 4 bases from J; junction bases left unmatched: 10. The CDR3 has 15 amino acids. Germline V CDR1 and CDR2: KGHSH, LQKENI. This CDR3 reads CASSPGGAGSTEAFF. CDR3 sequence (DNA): TGTGCCAGCTCGCCAGGGGGCGCGGGGAGCACTGAAGCTTTCTTT.

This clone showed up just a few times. This CDR3 reads CASSPGTVYEQYF. CDR3 bases: TGTGCCAGCAGCCCCGGGACAGTCTACGAGCAGTACTTC. The J gene is TRBJ2-7, the V gene TRBV7-9, with 7 bases identical to TRBD1. The trim removed 5 bases at V and 3 bases at J, leaving 4 bases unmatched. CDR3 length equals 13 residues. CDR1 is SEHNR and CDR2 is FQNEAQ in the germline V gene (reference sequence).

CDR3 sequence reads: CASIPKGLAKNIQYF. CDR3 sequence (DNA): TGTGCCAGCATCCCAAAAGGACTAGCCAAAAACATTCAGTACTTC. V usage is TRBV25-1 and J usage is TRBJ2-4, with D possibly being TRBD2 (5 bases). Germline CDR1 and CDR2: MGHDK and SYGVNS. The V and J ends lost 7 bases and 0 bases respectively, with 13 bases between them. This CDR3 comprises 15 residues.

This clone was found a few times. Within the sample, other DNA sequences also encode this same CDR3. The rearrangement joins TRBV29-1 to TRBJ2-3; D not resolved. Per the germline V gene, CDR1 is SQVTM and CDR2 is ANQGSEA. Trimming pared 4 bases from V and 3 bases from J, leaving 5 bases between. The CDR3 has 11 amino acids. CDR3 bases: TGCAGCGTTGCTGGGACAGATACGCAGTATTTT. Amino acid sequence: CSVAGTDTQYF.

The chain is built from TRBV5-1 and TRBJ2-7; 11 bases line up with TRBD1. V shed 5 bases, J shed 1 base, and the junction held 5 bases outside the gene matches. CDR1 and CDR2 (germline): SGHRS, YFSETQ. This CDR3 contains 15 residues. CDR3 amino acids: CASRPGTGGSYEQYF. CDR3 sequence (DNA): TGCGCCAGCAGACCCGGGACAGGGGGTTCCTACGAGCAGTACTTC.

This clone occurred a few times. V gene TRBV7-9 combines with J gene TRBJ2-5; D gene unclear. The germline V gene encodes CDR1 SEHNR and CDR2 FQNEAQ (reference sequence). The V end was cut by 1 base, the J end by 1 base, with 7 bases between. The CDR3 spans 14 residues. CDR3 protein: CASSLGRFQETQYF. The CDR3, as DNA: TGTGCCAGCAGCTTAGGGCGGTTCCAAGAGACCCAGTACTTC. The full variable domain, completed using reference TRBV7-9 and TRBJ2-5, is DTGVSQNPRHKITKRGQNVTFRCDPISEHNRLYWYRQTLGQGPEFLTYFQNEAQLEKSRLLSDRFSAERPKGSFSTLEIQRTEQGDSAMYLCASSLGRFQETQYFGPGTRLLVL.

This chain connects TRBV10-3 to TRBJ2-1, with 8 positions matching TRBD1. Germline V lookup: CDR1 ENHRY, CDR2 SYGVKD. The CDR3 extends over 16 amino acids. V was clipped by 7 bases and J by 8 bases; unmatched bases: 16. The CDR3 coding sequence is TGTGCCATCAAACCCGGACAGGGCCAAGAAACGGATGAGCAGTTCTTC. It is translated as CAIKPGQGQETDEQFF.

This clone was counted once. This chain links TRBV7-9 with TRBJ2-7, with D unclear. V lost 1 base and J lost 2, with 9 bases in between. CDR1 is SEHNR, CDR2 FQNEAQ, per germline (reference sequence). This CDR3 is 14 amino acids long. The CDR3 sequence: CASSLGRGTYEQYF. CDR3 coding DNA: TGTGCCAGCAGCTTAGGACGAGGTACCTACGAGCAGTACTTC.

The DNA for the CDR3 is TGTGCCAGCAGTGAAGGAGGGTATGACTATGGCTACACCTTC. Residues: CASSEGGYDYGYTF. The chain uses TRBV6-1 and TRBJ1-2, with D unresolved. The CDR3 is 14 residues long. V lost 1 base to trimming and J lost 3 bases, with 9 bases between them. Germline V gene sequence: CDR1 MNHNS, CDR2 SASEGT.

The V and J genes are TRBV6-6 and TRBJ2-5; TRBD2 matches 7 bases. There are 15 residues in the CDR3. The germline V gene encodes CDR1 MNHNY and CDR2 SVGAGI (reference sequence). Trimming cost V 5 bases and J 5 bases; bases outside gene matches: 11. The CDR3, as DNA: TGTGCCAGCAGTCTCAGTCGGACTAGGGGTGAGACCCAGTACTTC. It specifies CASSLSRTRGETQYF.

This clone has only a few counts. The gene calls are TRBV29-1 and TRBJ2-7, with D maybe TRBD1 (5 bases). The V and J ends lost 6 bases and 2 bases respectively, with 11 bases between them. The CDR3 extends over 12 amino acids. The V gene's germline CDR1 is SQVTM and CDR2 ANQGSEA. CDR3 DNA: TGCAGCGTGGGGCCGGGCCCCTACGAGCAGTACTTC. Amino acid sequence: CSVGPGPYEQYF.

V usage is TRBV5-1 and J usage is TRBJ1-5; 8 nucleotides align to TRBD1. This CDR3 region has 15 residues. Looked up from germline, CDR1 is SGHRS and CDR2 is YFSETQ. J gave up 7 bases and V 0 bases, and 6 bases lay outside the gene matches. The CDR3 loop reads CASSLETGVGQPQHF. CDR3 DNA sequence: TGCGCCAGCAGCTTGGAGACAGGGGTGGGCCAGCCCCAGCATTTT. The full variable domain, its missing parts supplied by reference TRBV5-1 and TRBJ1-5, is KAGVTQTPRYLIKTRGQQVTLSCSPISGHRSVSWYQQTPGQGLQFLFEYFSETQRNKGNFPGRFSGRQFSNSRSEMNVSTLELGDSALYLCASSLETGVGQPQHFGDGTRLSIL.

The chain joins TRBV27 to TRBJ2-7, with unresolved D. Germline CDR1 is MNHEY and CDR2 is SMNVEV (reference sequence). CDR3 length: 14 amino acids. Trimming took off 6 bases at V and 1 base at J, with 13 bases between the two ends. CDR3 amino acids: CASRPNGKSYEQYF. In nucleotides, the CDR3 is TGTGCCAGCAGGCCCAATGGGAAATCCTACGAGCAGTACTTC.

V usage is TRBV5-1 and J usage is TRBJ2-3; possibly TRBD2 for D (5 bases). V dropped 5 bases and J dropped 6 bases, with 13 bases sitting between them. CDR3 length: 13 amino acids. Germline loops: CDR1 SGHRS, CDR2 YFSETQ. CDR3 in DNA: TGCGCCAGCAGGGAGGATCCTCGGGATACGCAGTATTTT. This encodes CASREDPRDTQYF.

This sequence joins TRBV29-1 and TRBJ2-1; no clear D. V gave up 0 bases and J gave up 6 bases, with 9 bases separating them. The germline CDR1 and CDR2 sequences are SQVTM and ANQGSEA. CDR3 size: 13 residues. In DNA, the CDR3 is TGCAGCGTTGAAGACCAGGCGATCAATGAGCAGTTCTTC. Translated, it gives CSVEDQAINEQFF.

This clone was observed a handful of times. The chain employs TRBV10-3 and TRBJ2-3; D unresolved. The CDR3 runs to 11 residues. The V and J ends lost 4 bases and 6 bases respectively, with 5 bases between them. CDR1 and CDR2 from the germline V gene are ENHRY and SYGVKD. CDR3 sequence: CAISGADTQYF. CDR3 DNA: TGTGCCATCAGTGGCGCTGATACGCAGTATTTT.

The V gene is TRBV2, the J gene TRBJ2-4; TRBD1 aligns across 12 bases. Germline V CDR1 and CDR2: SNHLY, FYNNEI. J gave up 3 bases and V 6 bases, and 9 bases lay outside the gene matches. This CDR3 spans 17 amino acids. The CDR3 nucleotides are TGTGCCAGCAGATGGGACAGGGGGCTCAACAGCAAAAACATTCAGTACTTC. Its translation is CASRWDRGLNSKNIQYF.

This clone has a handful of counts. CDR3 sequence: CASSYLEKGQPQHF. As DNA, the CDR3 is TGTGCCAGCAGCTACCTTGAGAAGGGACAGCCCCAGCATTTT. The J gene is TRBJ1-5, the V gene TRBV7-9; D is undetermined. Per germline, CDR1 SEHNR and CDR2 FQNEAQ (reference sequence). V was pared by 4 bases and J by 7 bases, with 14 bases between. This CDR3 contains 14 residues.

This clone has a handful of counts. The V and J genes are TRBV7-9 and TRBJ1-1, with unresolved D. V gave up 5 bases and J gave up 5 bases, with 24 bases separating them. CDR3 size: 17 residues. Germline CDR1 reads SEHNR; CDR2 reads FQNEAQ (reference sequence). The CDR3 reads CASSPKGLDVVRTEAFF. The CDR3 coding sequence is TGTGCCAGCAGCCCTAAAGGTCTAGATGTGGTGAGAACTGAAGCTTTCTTT.

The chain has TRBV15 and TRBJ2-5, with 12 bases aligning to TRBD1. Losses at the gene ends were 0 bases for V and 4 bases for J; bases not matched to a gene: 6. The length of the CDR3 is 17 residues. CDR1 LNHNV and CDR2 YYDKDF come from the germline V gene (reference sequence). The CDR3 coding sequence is TGTGCCACCAGCAGAGAGACCGGGACAGGGGGCCGAGAGACCCAGTACTTC. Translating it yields CATSRETGTGGRETQYF.

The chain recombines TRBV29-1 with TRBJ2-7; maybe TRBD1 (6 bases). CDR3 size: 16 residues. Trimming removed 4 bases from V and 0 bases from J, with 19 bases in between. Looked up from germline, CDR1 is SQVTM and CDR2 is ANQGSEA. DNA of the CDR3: TGCAGCGTTGGCAGAACCGGGACACTCAGCTCCTACGAGCAGTACTTC. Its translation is CSVGRTGTLSSYEQYF.

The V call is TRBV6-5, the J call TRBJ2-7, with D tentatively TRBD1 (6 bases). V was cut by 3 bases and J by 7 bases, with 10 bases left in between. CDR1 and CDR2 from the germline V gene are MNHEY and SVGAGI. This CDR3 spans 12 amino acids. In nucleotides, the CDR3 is TGTGCCAGCAGTTATTCAGGGGTTGAGCAGTACTTC. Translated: CASSYSGVEQYF.